Listed below are T cell receptor beta chains from one sample, sequenced in a study of T-cell memory formation after mild COVID-19. TCRdb called the 5' RACE reads again in MiXCR, with one record for every CDR3 protein. The top ten clones hold under 15% of a sample with 400,000 to 550,000 distinct CDR3 sequences, more than 20% of them seen once. The sample comprised PBMCs or a T cell subset sorted from them (not recorded which). The receptor set was obtained from an adult woman who had mild COVID-19 (a few samples of this study predate the infection). Cell type and time point are not known. CDR3s include the opening cysteine and the closing phenylalanine or tryptophan. The D gene is left open where the match is weak. Rows may omit the clone size; those that give it use once, few, many or a size class.

CDR3nt: TGCGCCACCACGGACAGCCAGCCGGTATGGTCAGGGGAGCTGTTTTTT; CDR3aa: CATTDSQPVWSGELFF; j_gene: TRBJ2-2; v_gene: TRBV5-1; d_gene: .; abundance: .
CDR3nt: TGCGCCAGCAGCTTGTTGGTTAGCGGGGGTCAAGAGACCCAGTACTTC; CDR3aa: CASSLLVSGGQETQYF; j_gene: TRBJ2-5; v_gene: TRBV5-1; d_gene: TRBD2; abundance: .
CDR3nt: TGTGCCAGCAGTTCGGGACAGGGGGTAGAGGGCAATCAGCCCCAGCATTTT; CDR3aa: CASSSGQGVEGNQPQHF; j_gene: TRBJ1-5; v_gene: TRBV12-3/TRBV12-4; d_gene: TRBD1; abundance: .
CDR3nt: TGTGCCAGTAGTTCTCGGAATTCACCCCTCCACTTT; CDR3aa: CASSSRNSPLHF; j_gene: TRBJ1-6; v_gene: TRBV19; d_gene: .; abundance: .
CDR3nt: TGCAGTGCTAGGCGCGGGGGGGGTACCTACAATGAGCAGTTCTTC; CDR3aa: CSARRGGGTYNEQFF; j_gene: TRBJ2-1; v_gene: TRBV20-1; d_gene: TRBD2; abundance: few
CDR3nt: TGCAGCGCTAGCGTCTCGAACACCGGGGAGCTGTTTTTT; CDR3aa: CSASVSNTGELFF; j_gene: TRBJ2-2; v_gene: TRBV29-1; d_gene: .; abundance: few
CDR3nt: TGTGCCAGCAGCACGGGGACTTCTAACACCGGGGAGCTGTTTTTT; CDR3aa: CASSTGTSNTGELFF; j_gene: TRBJ2-2; v_gene: TRBV9; d_gene: .; abundance: many
CDR3nt: TGCAGTGCTAGAGATCAGGGGAACTCTGGAAACACCATATATTTT; CDR3aa: CSARDQGNSGNTIYF; j_gene: TRBJ1-3; v_gene: TRBV20-1; d_gene: .; abundance: .
CDR3nt: TGCGCCAGCAGCCTCCGGGGGTCCTCCAATGAGCAGTTCTTC; CDR3aa: CASSLRGSSNEQFF; j_gene: TRBJ2-1; v_gene: TRBV5-1; d_gene: .; abundance: few
CDR3nt: TGTGCCAGCAGCTCTGACAGGAACTATGGCTACACCTTC; CDR3aa: CASSSDRNYGYTF; j_gene: TRBJ1-2; v_gene: TRBV12-3/TRBV12-4; d_gene: .; abundance: many
CDR3nt: TGTGCCACCTCAGCCGTCCTTGGTGATCAGCCCCAGCATTTT; CDR3aa: CATSAVLGDQPQHF; j_gene: TRBJ1-5; v_gene: TRBV6-2/TRBV6-3; d_gene: .; abundance: few
CDR3nt: TGTGCCAGCAGCTTAGCGACTAGCGGGGGTTTCCAAGAGACCCAGTACTTC; CDR3aa: CASSLATSGGFQETQYF; j_gene: TRBJ2-5; v_gene: TRBV7-9; d_gene: TRBD2; abundance: few
CDR3nt: TGTGCCAGCAGCCCAAGGACTAGCGGGAAAATTAATGAGCAGTTCTTC; CDR3aa: CASSPRTSGKINEQFF; j_gene: TRBJ2-1; v_gene: TRBV5-8; d_gene: TRBD2; abundance: .
CDR3nt: TGTGCCACCAGTGATTTGAAACGGGGGGGACAAGAGACCCAGTACTTC; CDR3aa: CATSDLKRGGQETQYF; j_gene: TRBJ2-5; v_gene: TRBV24-1; d_gene: TRBD2; abundance: .
CDR3nt: TGTGCCAGCTGGGGACCAGGGGAGTCCTACGAGCAGTACTTC; CDR3aa: CASWGPGESYEQYF; j_gene: TRBJ2-7; v_gene: TRBV5-6; d_gene: .; abundance: .
CDR3nt: TGTGCCAGCAGCGAAACAGATACGCAGTATTTT; CDR3aa: CASSETDTQYF; j_gene: TRBJ2-3; v_gene: TRBV9; d_gene: .; abundance: few
CDR3nt: TGTGCCAGCAGCCCGGATGGGGGCCAGGGGTATACGCAGTATTTT; CDR3aa: CASSPDGGQGYTQYF; j_gene: TRBJ2-3; v_gene: TRBV5-5; d_gene: .; abundance: .
CDR3nt: TGTGCCAGCAGCCAGGGGGCGGGGGTTCCCACGGATACGCAGTATTTT; CDR3aa: CASSQGAGVPTDTQYF; j_gene: TRBJ2-3; v_gene: TRBV3-1; d_gene: .; abundance: .
CDR3nt: TGTGCCAGCAGCCCCGTTCGTTCAGGGGGAGTGGGAGAGCAGTACTTC; CDR3aa: CASSPVRSGGVGEQYF; j_gene: TRBJ2-7; v_gene: TRBV9; d_gene: TRBD1; abundance: .
CDR3nt: TGTGCCAGCAGTTTCAGGGGACTAGCGATCGAGCAGTTCTTC; CDR3aa: CASSFRGLAIEQFF; j_gene: TRBJ2-1; v_gene: TRBV12-3/TRBV12-4; d_gene: TRBD2; abundance: few
CDR3nt: TGTGCCAGCAGCGTTAGCGGGGGTGCTGGAGATACGCAGTATTTT; CDR3aa: CASSVSGGAGDTQYF; j_gene: TRBJ2-3; v_gene: TRBV7-9; d_gene: TRBD2; abundance: .
CDR3nt: TGTGCCACCAGTGGGGACGTTGGAGATACGCAGTATTTT; CDR3aa: CATSGDVGDTQYF; j_gene: TRBJ2-3; v_gene: TRBV24-1; d_gene: .; abundance: few
CDR3nt: TGTGCCAGCAGCCCGGCACTCCGGGCGGTGGCAGATACGCAGTATTTT; CDR3aa: CASSPALRAVADTQYF; j_gene: TRBJ2-3; v_gene: TRBV11-3; d_gene: .; abundance: .
CDR3nt: TGTGCCAGCAGCCCTCGGGGACAGGGGGGCGAATCACCCCTCCACTTT; CDR3aa: CASSPRGQGGESPLHF; j_gene: TRBJ1-6; v_gene: TRBV9; d_gene: TRBD1; abundance: .
CDR3nt: TGTGCCAGCAGCTCAAGACTAGCGGGAGTAGGGGATACGCAGTATTTT; CDR3aa: CASSSRLAGVGDTQYF; j_gene: TRBJ2-3; v_gene: TRBV9; d_gene: TRBD2; abundance: few